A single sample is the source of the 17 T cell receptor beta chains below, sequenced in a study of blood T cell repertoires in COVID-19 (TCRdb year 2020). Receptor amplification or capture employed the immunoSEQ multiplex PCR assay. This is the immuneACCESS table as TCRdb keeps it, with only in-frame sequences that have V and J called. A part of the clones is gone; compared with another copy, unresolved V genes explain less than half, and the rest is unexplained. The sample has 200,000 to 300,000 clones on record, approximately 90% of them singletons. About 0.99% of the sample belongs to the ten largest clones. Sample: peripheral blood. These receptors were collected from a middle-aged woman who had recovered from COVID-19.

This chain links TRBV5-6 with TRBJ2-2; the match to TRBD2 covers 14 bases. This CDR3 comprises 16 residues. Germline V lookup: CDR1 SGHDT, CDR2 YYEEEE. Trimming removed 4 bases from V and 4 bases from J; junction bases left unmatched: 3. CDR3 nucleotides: TGTGCCAGCAGCCCCGGGACTAGCGGGGGCACCGGGGAGCTGTTTTTT. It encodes CASSPGTSGGTGELFF.

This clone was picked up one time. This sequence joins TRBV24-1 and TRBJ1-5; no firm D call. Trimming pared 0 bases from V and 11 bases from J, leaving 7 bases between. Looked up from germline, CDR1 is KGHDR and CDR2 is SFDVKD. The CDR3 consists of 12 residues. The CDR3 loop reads CATSDLSGSQHF. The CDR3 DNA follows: TGTGCCACCAGTGATTTGTCGGGGTCCCAGCATTTT.

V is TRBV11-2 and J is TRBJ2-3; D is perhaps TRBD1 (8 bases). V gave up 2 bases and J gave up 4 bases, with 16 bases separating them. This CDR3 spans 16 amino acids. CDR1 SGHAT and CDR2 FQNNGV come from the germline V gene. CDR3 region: CASSLRQGRVADTQYF. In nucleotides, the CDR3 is TGTGCCAGCAGCTTAAGACAGGGGAGGGTCGCAGATACGCAGTATTTT. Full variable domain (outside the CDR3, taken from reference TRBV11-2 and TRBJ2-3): EAGVAQSPRYKIIEKRQSVAFWCNPISGHATLYWYQQILGQGPKLLIQFQNNGVVDDSQLPKDRFSAERLKGVDSTLKIQPAKLEDSAVYLCASSLRQGRVADTQYFGPGTRLTVL.

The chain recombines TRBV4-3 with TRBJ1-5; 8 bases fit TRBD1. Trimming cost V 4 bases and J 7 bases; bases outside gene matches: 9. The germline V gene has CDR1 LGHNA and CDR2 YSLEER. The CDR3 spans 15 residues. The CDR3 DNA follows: TGCGCCAGCAGCCCAGGGTCAGGGGGCGGGCAGCCCCAGCATTTT. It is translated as CASSPGSGGGQPQHF.

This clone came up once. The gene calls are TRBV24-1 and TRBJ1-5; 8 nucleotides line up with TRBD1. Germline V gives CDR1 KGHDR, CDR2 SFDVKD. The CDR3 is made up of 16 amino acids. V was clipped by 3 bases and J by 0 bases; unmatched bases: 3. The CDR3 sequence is CATSDPGTGSNQPQHF. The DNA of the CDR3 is TGTGCCACCAGTGATCCCGGGACAGGTAGCAATCAGCCCCAGCATTTT.

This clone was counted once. CDR3 sequence: CASSPSGHRPSYNEQFF. DNA of the CDR3: TGCGCCAGCAGCCCCTCGGGACACCGGCCCTCATACAATGAGCAGTTCTTC. V usage is TRBV5-1 and J usage is TRBJ2-1; D might be TRBD1 (6 bases). CDR1 SGHRS and CDR2 YFSETQ come from the germline V gene. V lost 4 bases and J 4 bases, leaving 21 bases between the germline ends. There are 17 residues in the CDR3.

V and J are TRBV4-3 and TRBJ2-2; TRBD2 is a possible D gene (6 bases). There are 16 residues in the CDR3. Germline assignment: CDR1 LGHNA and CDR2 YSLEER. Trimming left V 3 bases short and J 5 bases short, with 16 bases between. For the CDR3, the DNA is TGCGCCAGCAGCCAGCAGGTCGGCGGAGGGACCGGGGAGCTGTTTTTT. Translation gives CASSQQVGGGTGELFF.

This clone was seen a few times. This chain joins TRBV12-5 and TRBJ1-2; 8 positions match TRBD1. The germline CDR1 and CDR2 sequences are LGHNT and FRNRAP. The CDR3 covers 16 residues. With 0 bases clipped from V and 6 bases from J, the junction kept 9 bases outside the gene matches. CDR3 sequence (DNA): TGTGCTAGTGGTTTGGTACTGAGGCAGGGGGCCAATGGCTACACCTTC. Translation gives CASGLVLRQGANGYTF.

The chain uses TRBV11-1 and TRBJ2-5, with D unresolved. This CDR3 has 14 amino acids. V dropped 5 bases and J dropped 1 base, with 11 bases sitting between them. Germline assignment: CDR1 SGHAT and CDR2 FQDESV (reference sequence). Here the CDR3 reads CASSPAGTQETQYF. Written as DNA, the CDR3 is TGTGCCAGCAGCCCAGCAGGAACCCAAGAGACCCAGTACTTC.

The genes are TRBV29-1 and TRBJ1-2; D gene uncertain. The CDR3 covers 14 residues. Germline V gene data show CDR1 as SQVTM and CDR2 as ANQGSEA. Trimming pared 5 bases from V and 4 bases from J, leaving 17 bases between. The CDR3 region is CSVPHGGGPYGYTF. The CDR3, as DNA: TGCAGCGTTCCTCACGGCGGCGGTCCCTATGGCTACACCTTC. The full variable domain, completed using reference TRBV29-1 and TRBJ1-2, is SAVISQKPSRDICQRGTSLTIQCQVDSQVTMMFWYRQQPGQSLTLIATANQGSEATYESGFVIDKFPISRPNLTFSTLTVSNMSPEDSSIYLCSVPHGGGPYGYTFGSGTRLTVV.

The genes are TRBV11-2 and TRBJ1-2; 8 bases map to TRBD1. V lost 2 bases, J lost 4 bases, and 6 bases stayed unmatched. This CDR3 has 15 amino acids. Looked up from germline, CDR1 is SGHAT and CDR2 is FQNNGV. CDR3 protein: CASSLPQQGGYGYTF. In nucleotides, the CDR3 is TGTGCCAGCAGCTTACCCCAACAGGGGGGCTATGGCTACACCTTC.

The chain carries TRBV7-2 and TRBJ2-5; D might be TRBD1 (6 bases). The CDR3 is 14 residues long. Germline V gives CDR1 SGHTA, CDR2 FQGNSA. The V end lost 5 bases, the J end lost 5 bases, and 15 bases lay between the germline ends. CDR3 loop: CASSLQGRAETQYF. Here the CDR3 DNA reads TGTGCCAGCAGCCTACAGGGTCGAGCGGAGACCCAGTACTTC.

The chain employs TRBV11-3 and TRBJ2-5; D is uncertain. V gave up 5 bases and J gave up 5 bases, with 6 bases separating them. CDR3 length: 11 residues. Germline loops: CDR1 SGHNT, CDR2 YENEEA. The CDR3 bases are TGTGCCAGCAGCCGCCGGGAGACCCAGTACTTC. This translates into CASSRRETQYF.

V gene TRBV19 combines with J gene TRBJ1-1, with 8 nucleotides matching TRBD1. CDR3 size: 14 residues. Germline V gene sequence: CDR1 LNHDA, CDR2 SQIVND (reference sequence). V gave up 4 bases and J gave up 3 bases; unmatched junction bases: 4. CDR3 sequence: CASSTDRVYTEAFF. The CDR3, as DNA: TGTGCCAGTAGTACGGACAGGGTTTACACTGAAGCTTTCTTT.

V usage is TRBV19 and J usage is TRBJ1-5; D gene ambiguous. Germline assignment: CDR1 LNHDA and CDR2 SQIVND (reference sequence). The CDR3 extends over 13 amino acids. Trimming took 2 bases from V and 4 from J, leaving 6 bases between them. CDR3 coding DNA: TGTGCCAGTAGTATACCGGGGAATCAGCCCCAGCATTTT. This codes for CASSIPGNQPQHF.

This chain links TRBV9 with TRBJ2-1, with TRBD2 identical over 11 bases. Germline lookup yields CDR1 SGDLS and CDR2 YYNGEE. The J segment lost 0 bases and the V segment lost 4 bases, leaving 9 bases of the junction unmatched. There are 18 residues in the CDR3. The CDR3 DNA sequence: TGTGCCAGCAGCCCTCGGGGTAGCGGGAGGGCCTCCTACAATGAGCAGTTCTTC. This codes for CASSPRGSGRASYNEQFF.

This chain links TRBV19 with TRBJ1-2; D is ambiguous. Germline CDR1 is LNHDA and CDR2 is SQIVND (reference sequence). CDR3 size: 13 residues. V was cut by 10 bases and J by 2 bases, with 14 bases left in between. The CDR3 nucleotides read TGTGCCACCTCTGGACGGAGGAACTATGGCTACACCTTC. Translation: CATSGRRNYGYTF.